This passage covers 21 T cell receptor beta chains from one sample sequenced in a study of cytomegalovirus exposure and HLA in healthy donors. Primers included in the PCR were 60 Vbeta and 13 Jbeta primers. The data were produced by immunoSEQ multiplex PCR, yet TCRdb's version contains in-frame clones alone and is incomplete. This table lists some 200,000 clones. Sequencing was performed on PBMCs. Every receptor here comes from a girl aged 2-9 years in good health and CMV-seropositive.

The chain carries TRBV7-2 and TRBJ2-3; 7 bases map to TRBD2. J was trimmed by 3 bases and V by 1 base; bases with no gene match: 4. The length of the CDR3 is 15 residues. Looked up from germline, CDR1 is SGHTA and CDR2 is FQGNSA. CDR3 DNA: TGTGCCAGCAGCTTAGGCGGGAGAGGGACAGATACGCAGTATTTT. Translated: CASSLGGRGTDTQYF. Full variable domain (rest looked up from reference TRBV7-2 and TRBJ2-3): GAGVSQSPSNKVTEKGKDVELRCDPISGHTALYWYRQSLGQGLEFLIYFQGNSAPDKSGLPSDRFSAERTGGSVSTLTIQRTQQEDSAVYLCASSLGGRGTDTQYFGPGTRLTVL.

This sequence joins TRBV28 and TRBJ2-7, with TRBD1 as a possible D gene (6 bases). The CDR3 has 13 residues. Trimming shortened V by 7 bases and J by 3 bases, and 13 bases separated the two germline ends. CDR1 is MDHEN, CDR2 SYDVKM, per germline. CDR3 nucleotides: TGTGCCAGCACCTCGGGACATCACTACGAGCAGTACTTC. This translates into CASTSGHHYEQYF.

The V and J genes are TRBV5-1 and TRBJ2-5; the D gene is possibly TRBD1 (5 bases). The CDR3 spans 15 residues. Germline lookup yields CDR1 SGHRS and CDR2 YFSETQ. Trimming shortened V by 2 bases and J by 5 bases, and 16 bases separated the two germline ends. The CDR3 DNA reads TGCGCCAGCAGCTTAGAACAGGTGTTTATGGAGACCCAGTACTTC. This encodes CASSLEQVFMETQYF.

The chain carries TRBV6-5 and TRBJ2-7, with TRBD1 identical over 8 bases. The V and J ends lost 6 bases and 5 bases, in that order; junction bases with no gene match: 6. CDR1 is MNHEY and CDR2 is SVGAGI in the germline V gene. This CDR3 region has 13 residues. The CDR3 protein is CASSPRGLDEQYF. The CDR3 bases are TGTGCCAGCAGCCCCAGGGGGCTGGACGAGCAGTACTTC.

With respect to this clone: In the same sample, other DNA sequences code for this CDR3. J is TRBJ2-3 and V is TRBV5-1; D unresolved. From germline, CDR1 is SGHRS and CDR2 YFSETQ. Trimming left V 0 bases short and J 3 bases short, with 2 bases between. CDR3 length equals 12 residues. CDR3 sequence reads: CASSLATDTQYF. CDR3 DNA: TGCGCCAGCAGCTTGGCAACAGATACGCAGTATTTT.

The chain joins TRBV29-1 to TRBJ1-5; no reliable D call. The ends were cut back, 6 bases at V and 3 bases at J, with 12 bases in the middle. The V gene's germline CDR1 is SQVTM and CDR2 ANQGSEA. This CDR3 is 13 amino acids long. CDR3 bases: TGCAGCGTAGCGCCAGGACTCAATCAGCCCCAGCATTTT. Protein product: CSVAPGLNQPQHF.

The V and J genes are TRBV4-1 and TRBJ2-1, with a tentative D call TRBD2 (6 bases). Between the trimmed V and J ends, which lost 1 base and 4 bases, there was a span of 11 bases. The CDR3 contains 15 residues. Germline CDR1 reads MGHRA; CDR2 reads YSYEKL. CDR3 in amino acids: CASSQGGTDYNEQFF. The CDR3 region has the DNA TGCGCCAGCAGCCAAGGGGGGACTGATTACAATGAGCAGTTCTTC.

The chain employs TRBV28 and TRBJ2-3; 8 bases match TRBD2. Germline CDR1 is MDHEN and CDR2 is SYDVKM. This CDR3 is 15 amino acids long. V gave up 2 bases and J gave up 2 bases; unmatched junction bases: 3. This CDR3 is CASSLVSGITDTQYF. The CDR3 DNA sequence: TGTGCCAGCAGTTTAGTTAGCGGGATCACAGATACGCAGTATTTT.

The V gene is TRBV5-1, the J gene TRBJ2-5; 7 bases match TRBD1. The CDR3 is 15 amino acids. V shed 4 bases, J shed 5 bases, and the junction held 11 bases outside the gene matches. Per the germline V gene, CDR1 is SGHRS and CDR2 is YFSETQ. The CDR3 here is CASSPTRTGYETQYF. As DNA, the CDR3 is TGCGCCAGCAGCCCTACCCGGACAGGTTATGAGACCCAGTACTTC.

The V gene is TRBV27, the J gene TRBJ2-6; possible D gene TRBD1, 5 bases. V was clipped by 8 bases and J by 2 bases, with 13 bases between them. CDR3 length: 15 residues. Germline CDR1 reads MNHEY; CDR2 reads SMNVEV (reference sequence). CDR3 sequence (DNA): TGTGCCAGCCGAGAGGTAGGGGCTGGGGCCAACGTCCTGACTTTC. This translates into CASREVGAGANVLTF.

This chain joins TRBV18 and TRBJ1-4; 7 bases map to TRBD1. CDR3 length: 15 amino acids. CDR1 KGHSH and CDR2 LQKENI come from the germline V gene. V lost 6 bases and J lost 8; bases outside the gene matches: 12. CDR3: CASSPEGAHREKLFF. The DNA for the CDR3 is TGTGCCAGCTCCCCTGAGGGGGCCCACAGGGAAAAACTGTTTTTT.

This sequence joins TRBV5-5 and TRBJ1-2, with 10 nucleotides matching TRBD1. CDR3 length equals 19 residues. Germline loops: CDR1 SGHKS, CDR2 YYEKEE (reference sequence). V lost 4 bases and J lost 8; bases outside the gene matches: 23. In DNA, the CDR3 is TGTGCCAGCAGCCAACAAATATCAGAGACAGGGGGCGCGATGGGGGGCTACACCTTC. It specifies CASSQQISETGGAMGGYTF.

This rearrangement joins TRBV6-5 to TRBJ2-1; 7 bases are shared with TRBD1. The CDR3 is made up of 13 amino acids. Germline V gives CDR1 MNHEY, CDR2 SVGAGI. The V and J ends lost 6 bases and 8 bases, in that order; junction bases with no gene match: 7. The CDR3 loop reads CASSHRGVDEQFF. The CDR3 DNA follows: TGTGCCAGCAGCCACAGGGGTGTCGATGAGCAGTTCTTC.

On this clone itself: Sequence at one end of the junction differs from germline and may be a read error. Other DNA sequences from this sample encode an identical CDR3 as well. The CDR3 DNA is TGTGCCAGCAGTGATGTTACGGAGACTAGCACAGATACGCAGTACTTT. The encoded protein is CASSDVTETSTDTQYF. The rearrangement uses TRBV6-4 and TRBJ2-3, with 7 bases lining up with TRBD2. Per germline, CDR1 MRHNA and CDR2 SNTAGT. CDR3 size: 16 residues.

The gene calls are TRBV19 and TRBJ1-2; possible D gene TRBD1, 6 bases. Germline V gene data show CDR1 as LNHDA and CDR2 as SQIVND (reference sequence). The ends were cut back, 3 bases at V and 4 bases at J, with 15 bases in the middle. The CDR3 is 15 residues long. The CDR3 is CASSISSQGSYGYTF. DNA of the CDR3: TGTGCCAGTAGTATCTCCTCACAGGGCTCCTATGGCTACACCTTC.

This chain uses TRBV6-4 with TRBJ2-2; the D gene is possibly TRBD1 (5 bases). Germline CDR1 is MRHNA and CDR2 is SNTAGT. The CDR3 has 14 residues. V lost 6 bases and J 4 bases, leaving 12 bases between the germline ends. CDR3 sequence (DNA): TGTGCCAGCAGCGCGACAGATGGCACCGGGGAGCTGTTTTTT. Its protein product is CASSATDGTGELFF.

This CDR3 reads CAIGEQGAAGNTIYF. The CDR3, as DNA: TGTGCCATCGGCGAGCAGGGGGCGGCTGGAAACACCATATATTTT. The chain joins TRBV10-3 to TRBJ1-3, with TRBD1 matching 8 bases. Losses at the gene ends were 8 bases for V and 2 bases for J; bases not matched to a gene: 8. The CDR3 spans 15 residues. In germline, CDR1 is ENHRY, CDR2 SYGVKD.

The rearrangement links TRBV27 to TRBJ1-6; 7 bases map to TRBD1. This CDR3 is 14 amino acids long. V gave up 2 bases and J gave up 7 bases; unmatched junction bases: 2. Germline lookup yields CDR1 MNHEY and CDR2 SMNVEV (reference sequence). The CDR3 nucleotides read TGTGCCAGCAGTTTAGGACAGGTCAATTCACCCCTCCACTTT. Protein: CASSLGQVNSPLHF.

CDR3 region: CASSQEHREGRLDTQYF. Written as DNA, the CDR3 is TGCGCCAGCAGCCAAGAGCATCGGGAGGGCAGGTTGGATACGCAGTATTTT. This sequence joins TRBV4-1 and TRBJ2-3; 8 positions match TRBD2. With V trimmed by 0 bases and J by 6 bases, 11 bases remained unmatched. The CDR3 has 17 residues. Germline V CDR1 and CDR2: MGHRA, YSYEKL.

This rearrangement joins TRBV5-1 to TRBJ2-1, with 9 nucleotides matching TRBD2. The CDR3 spans 15 residues. Trimming at V came to 2 bases and at J to 7 bases, leaving 7 bases not matched to a gene. CDR1 is SGHRS and CDR2 is YFSETQ in the germline V gene. This CDR3 reads CASSLRAGGNNEQFF. The CDR3 DNA sequence: TGCGCCAGCAGCTTAAGAGCGGGAGGAAATAATGAGCAGTTCTTC.

The V and J genes are TRBV7-2 and TRBJ2-1; 12 bases fit TRBD2. This CDR3 is built from 18 residues. Germline CDR1 SGHTA, CDR2 FQGNSA. The ends lost 5 bases at V and 2 bases at J; junction bases unmatched: 10. CDR3 sequence: CASSILPTSGRTYNEQFF. The CDR3, as DNA: TGTGCCAGCAGCATACTACCGACTAGCGGGAGAACCTACAATGAGCAGTTCTTC.